The rows below give T cell receptor beta chains drawn from one sample of a study of regulatory T cells in long-lasting Graves disease. Using its own MiXCR run on the multiplex PCR reads, TCRdb lists one record per CDR3 protein. Of about 330,000 distinct CDR3 sequences listed, 15% to 20% were seen once; the top ten hold 20%. The sample was also linked to a second study, of T cells in Graves' hyperthyroidism and ophthalmopathy.

Material: peripheral blood mononuclear cells (PBMCs), obtained at new diagnosis, from a patient treated with antithyroid drugs. These receptors all come from a woman between 18 and 30 years old with Graves disease. CDR3s include the opening cysteine and the closing phenylalanine or tryptophan. The order of the fields is J gene, clone size, D gene, V gene, CDR3 protein, CDR3 DNA. The D gene is left open where the match is weak. Some rows mark clone size as missing; the rest say once, few, many or name a class of expanded clone.

TRBJ2-1,NA,NA,TRBV7-3,CASSEPRDYNEQFF,TGTGCCAGCAGCGAACCCCGGGACTACAATGAGCAGTTCTTC
TRBJ1-2,many,TRBD1,TRBV27,CASRTGDYGYTF,TGTGCCAGCAGGACAGGGGACTATGGCTACACCTTC
TRBJ2-7,many,NA,TRBV5-1,CASSFRGEAPDYEQYF,TGCGCCAGCAGCTTTCGGGGCGAGGCCCCCGACTACGAGCAGTACTTC
TRBJ1-2,many,NA,TRBV30,CAWSASGGYGYTF,TGTGCCTGGAGTGCGTCTGGGGGCTATGGCTACACCTTC
TRBJ1-6,many,NA,TRBV5-1,CASSLGGTGDNSPLHF,TGCGCCAGCAGCTTGGGTGGAACCGGAGATAATTCACCCCTCCACTTT
TRBJ1-2,many,TRBD1,TRBV3-1,CASSQGQSRGYTF,TGTGCCAGCAGCCAGGGACAGAGCCGCGGCTACACCTTC
TRBJ2-5,NA,NA,TRBV7-9,CASTGGFGAAVVTQYF,TGTGCCAGCACTGGAGGTTTCGGGGCGGCGGTGGTGACCCAGTACTTC
TRBJ1-5,many,TRBD1,TRBV2,CASRGQGGQPQHF,TGTGCCAGCAGGGGACAGGGGGGGCAGCCCCAGCATTTT
TRBJ2-2,many,TRBD1,TRBV24-1,CATSDPRTGKGTGELFF,TGTGCCACCAGTGACCCCCGGACAGGGAAAGGCACCGGGGAGCTGTTTTTT
TRBJ2-7,NA,TRBD2,TRBV7-8,CASSPLASGSVEQYF,TGTGCCAGCAGCCCCTTAGCTAGCGGGAGCGTCGAGCAGTACTTC
TRBJ1-2,many,TRBD1,TRBV7-2,CASSSPTGRSNYGYTF,TGTGCCAGCAGCTCGCCGACAGGGAGGTCTAACTATGGCTACACCTTC
TRBJ2-1,once,NA,TRBV5-1,CASSSQEGGYNEQFF,TGCGCCAGCAGCAGCCAAGAAGGGGGCTACAATGAGCAGTTCTTC
TRBJ1-2,many,NA,TRBV12-3/TRBV12-4,CASSGNQANYGYTF,TGTGCCAGCAGTGGGAATCAGGCTAACTATGGCTACACCTTC
TRBJ2-7,few,TRBD1,TRBV29-1,CSVARTGRYEQYF,TGCAGCGTTGCCAGGACAGGGCGATACGAGCAGTACTTC
TRBJ2-7,many,NA,TRBV3-1,CASSQRDLLVHSYEQYF,TGTGCCAGCAGCCAACGAGATTTATTGGTACACTCCTACGAGCAGTACTTC
TRBJ2-3,many,TRBD2,TRBV12-3/TRBV12-4,CVMGPGGKQPTDTQYF,TGTGTAATGGGCCCGGGAGGGAAACAACCCACAGATACGCAGTATTTT
TRBJ2-7,many,TRBD1,TRBV29-1,CSVSRTGQYEQYF,TGCAGCGTTTCGAGGACAGGGCAATACGAGCAGTACTTC
TRBJ1-3,few,TRBD1,TRBV9,CASSDGTASGNTIYF,TGTGCCAGCAGCGACGGGACAGCCTCTGGAAACACCATATATTTT
TRBJ2-7,many,NA,TRBV20-1,CSARDFSEQYF,TGCAGTGCTAGAGATTTCTCCGAGCAGTACTTC
TRBJ2-1,NA,NA,TRBV20-1,CSARGTLGEQFF,TGCAGTGCTAGGGGGACCCTCGGGGAGCAGTTCTTC
TRBJ1-1,many,NA,TRBV20-1,CSARALGHTNTEAFF,TGCAGTGCTAGAGCTTTGGGACACACGAACACTGAAGCTTTCTTT
TRBJ1-1,many,NA,TRBV30,CAWSPGNTEAFF,TGTGCCTGGAGTCCGGGGAACACTGAAGCTTTCTTT
TRBJ2-7,many,NA,TRBV30,CAWSPSKGLQYF,TGTGCCTGGAGTCCCTCAAAGGGTCTCCAGTACTTC
TRBJ2-4,NA,NA,TRBV2,CASSEVNGHIQYF,TGTGCCAGCAGTGAAGTAAACGGCCACATTCAGTACTTC
TRBJ1-6,NA,TRBD1,TRBV6-1,CASTLRGGTGVNSPLHF,TGTGCCAGCACCCTACGGGGGGGCACAGGGGTCAATTCACCCCTCCACTTT
TRBJ2-7,many,NA,TRBV15,CATSRGSSYEQYF,TGTGCCACCAGCCGTGGCAGTTCCTACGAGCAGTACTTC
TRBJ1-5,many,NA,TRBV20-1,CSARDGDIPQHF,TGCAGTGCTAGAGATGGAGATATTCCCCAGCATTTT
TRBJ2-5,many,NA,TRBV20-1,CSAPLAVTGAQYF,TGCAGTGCTCCCTTAGCGGTCACGGGGGCCCAGTACTTC
TRBJ1-5,many,NA,TRBV10-3,CAIKGRADQPQHF,TGTGCCATCAAAGGCAGGGCAGACCAGCCCCAGCATTTT
TRBJ2-1,many,NA,TRBV28,CASRNARQRGVFGQFF,TGTGCCAGCCGTAACGCCCGGCAACGCGGGGTTTTTGGTCAGTTCTTC
TRBJ1-2,many,NA,TRBV2,CASMGGSYGYTF,TGTGCCAGCATGGGAGGGTCCTATGGCTACACCTTC
TRBJ2-3,many,NA,TRBV6-1,CASSTDGTSTDTQYF,TGTGCCAGCAGCACCGACGGGACTAGCACAGATACGCAGTATTTT